What follows are 5 T cell receptor beta chains derived from one specimen sequenced in a study of cytomegalovirus exposure and HLA in healthy donors. The PCR was carried out with 60 Vbeta primers and 13 Jbeta primers. The method was immunoSEQ multiplex PCR; TCRdb's version includes in-frame clones alone and lacks a portion of them. The table records 90,000 to 140,000 clones, roughly three quarters of them present only once. Material for sequencing was PBMCs. These receptors came from a man under 40 in good health and CMV-seronegative.

CDR3 residues: CASSLLAATDTQYF. DNA for the CDR3: TGTGCCAGCAGTTTACTAGCGGCCACAGATACGCAGTATTTT. The rearrangement links TRBV27 to TRBJ2-3; 7 nucleotides align to TRBD2. Germline V gene data show CDR1 as MNHEY and CDR2 as SMNVEV (reference sequence). CDR3 size: 14 residues. V lost 2 bases to trimming and J lost 2 bases; unmatched junction nucleotides: 1.

The chain has TRBV4-2 and TRBJ2-2, with 7 positions matching TRBD2. The CDR3 runs 18 residues. Germline CDR1 LGHNA, CDR2 YNFKEQ. V was clipped by 3 bases and J by 7 bases; unmatched bases: 17. DNA for the CDR3: TGTGCCAGCAGCCAGGCCTCTTTGGCAGGGAGGGGTGGCGGGGAGCTGTTTTTT. Translation gives CASSQASLAGRGGGELFF.

The chain uses TRBV4-2 and TRBJ2-3; D may be TRBD2 (6 bases). V lost 0 bases to trimming and J lost 6 bases, with 13 bases between them. The CDR3 sequence is 15 residues long. Per the germline V gene, CDR1 is LGHNA and CDR2 is YNFKEQ. CDR3 nucleotide sequence: TGTGCCAGCAGCCAAGATTCGACGGGGAGGGATACGCAGTATTTT. It codes for CASSQDSTGRDTQYF.

The chain has TRBV11-3 and TRBJ2-5; possible D gene TRBD2, 6 bases. Between the trimmed V and J ends, which lost 5 bases and 11 bases, there was a span of 18 bases. Germline CDR1 is SGHNT and CDR2 is YENEEA. The CDR3 spans 13 residues. CDR3 sequence (DNA): TGTGCCAGCAGCGTAGGGGACTTGGGGGAGCAGTACTTC. It codes for CASSVGDLGEQYF.

This chain links TRBV19 with TRBJ1-2, with D possibly being TRBD1 (5 bases). Trimming removed 5 bases from V and 8 bases from J, with 15 bases in between. The CDR3 runs to 13 residues. Germline CDR1 reads LNHDA; CDR2 reads SQIVND (reference sequence). CDR3 in DNA: TGTGCCAGTAGTCCCCTGGGGGGGAGCGGCTACACCTTC. This gives the protein CASSPLGGSGYTF.